The clone carrying this T cell receptor beta chain has more than one count but fewer than ten. Antigen unknown. This sample is part of a study of CD8+ T cells in alopecia areata. Study context: The drug, oral tofacitinib, was given to treated patients at 5 to 10 mg twice daily.

Regarding treatment: oral pan-JAK inhibitor, 5-10 mg twice daily. Both peripheral blood and punch biopsies of lesional scalp skin were obtained from patients who had alopecia areata. Study observations and caveats: Scalp lesions, especially in alopecia totalis/universalis, had higher clonality than normal scalp.

Extracted RNA was reverse transcribed, and the resulting cDNA served as sequencing template. TCRdb's copy holds only in-frame clones and misses some; the assay was immunoSEQ multiplex PCR. The data contain approximately 210,000 clones, less than 65% of them singletons. Between the trimmed V and J ends, which lost 0 bases and 1 base, there was a span of 9 bases. Germline CDR1 reads MGHRA; CDR2 reads YSYEKL. This CDR3 contains 15 residues. The sequence derives from a human donor with alopecia areata. This sequence joins TRBV4-1 and TRBJ1-2; D gene ambiguous. This material consisted of CD4+ T cells sorted from blood, taken at week 4, from a patient treated with tofacitinib. The CDR3 spells CASSQDGSLNYGYTF. DNA for the CDR3: TGCGCCAGCAGCCAAGATGGTAGCCTTAACTATGGCTACACCTTC.